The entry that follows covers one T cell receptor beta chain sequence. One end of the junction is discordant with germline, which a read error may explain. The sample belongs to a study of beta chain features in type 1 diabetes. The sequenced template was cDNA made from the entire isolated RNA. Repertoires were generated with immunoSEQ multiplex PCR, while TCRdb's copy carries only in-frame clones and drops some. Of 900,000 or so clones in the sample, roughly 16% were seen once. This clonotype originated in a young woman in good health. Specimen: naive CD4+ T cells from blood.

This CDR3 is CSAEPTAPRNF. The CDR3 DNA reads as TGCAGTGCAGAACCCACGGCCCCAAGGAACTTC. The gene calls are TRBV20-1 and TRBJ2-7, with no clear D. The CDR3 has 11 residues. Per the germline V gene, CDR1 is DFQATT and CDR2 is SNEGSKA (reference sequence).